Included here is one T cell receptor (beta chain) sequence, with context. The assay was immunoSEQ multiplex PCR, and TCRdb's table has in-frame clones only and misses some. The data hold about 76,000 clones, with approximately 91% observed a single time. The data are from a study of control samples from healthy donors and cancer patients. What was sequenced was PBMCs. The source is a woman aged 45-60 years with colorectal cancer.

For the CDR3, the DNA is TGTGCCAGCAGCACCAGGACAGGGGCTGGAAACACCATATATTTT. Translation gives CASSTRTGAGNTIYF. The rearrangement joins TRBV7-2 to TRBJ1-3; TRBD1 aligns across 9 bases. J gave up 2 bases and V 5 bases, and 4 bases lay outside the gene matches. Per the germline V gene, CDR1 is SGHTA and CDR2 is FQGNSA. The CDR3 consists of 15 residues. Using reference TRBV7-2 and TRBJ1-3 for the parts outside the CDR3, the full variable domain is GAGVSQSPSNKVTEKGKDVELRCDPISGHTALYWYRQSLGQGLEFLIYFQGNSAPDKSGLPSDRFSAERTGGSVSTLTIQRTQQEDSAVYLCASSTRTGAGNTIYFGEGSWLTVV.